Listed here are 10 T cell receptor beta chains from one sample, sequenced in a study of CD8 T cells in ankylosing spondylitis. TCRdb redid the calling of the 5' RACE reads with MiXCR, one entry per CDR3 protein. The data contain 200,000 to 300,000 distinct CDR3 sequences, around 32% of them seen just once; the ten biggest clones take up approximately 4%. The sequencing sample was made of blood, either unsorted or a sorted T cell fraction (not recorded which). These receptors were collected from a male donor with ankylosing spondylitis or in good health (not recorded which).

This clonotype came up a few times. J is TRBJ2-1 and V is TRBV20-1; TRBD2 agrees at 9 bases. J gave up 4 bases and V 4 bases, and 5 bases lay outside the gene matches. The CDR3 spans 14 residues. Germline-derived CDR1 and CDR2 are DFQATT and SNEGSKA (reference sequence). CDR3 nucleotide sequence: TGCAGTGCTATGTGGCTAGCGGGATACAATGAGCAGTTCTTC. Residues: CSAMWLAGYNEQFF.

CDR3 sequence reads: CASKAGVSPLHF. The CDR3 bases are TGTGCCAGCAAGGCAGGAGTTTCACCCCTCCACTTT. The chain links TRBV12-3 or TRBV12-4 to TRBJ1-6, with D unclear. This CDR3 contains 12 residues. With 7 bases removed from V and 9 bases from J, the gap between germline ends came to 10 bases.

The chain carries TRBV15 and TRBJ2-3; unclear D gene. There are 13 residues in the CDR3. CDR1 is LNHNV and CDR2 is YYDKDF in the germline V gene (reference sequence). V dropped 9 bases and J dropped 0 bases, with 10 bases sitting between them. CDR3 coding DNA: TGTGCCACTGGAGAGGTTAGCACAGATACGCAGTATTTT. It translates to CATGEVSTDTQYF.

This clonotype was seen a handful of times. The chain uses TRBV15 and TRBJ1-6, with D possibly being TRBD1 (5 bases). This CDR3 spans 13 amino acids. Germline V lookup: CDR1 LNHNV, CDR2 YYDKDF (reference sequence). V was cut by 7 bases and J by 9 bases, with 13 bases left in between. The CDR3 bases are TGTGCCACCAACGGAGGGGATCGTTCACCCCTCCACTTT. Its translation: CATNGGDRSPLHF.

This clonotype came up once. In nucleotides, the CDR3 is TGTGCCAGCAGCTCCCCCCTGTGGGGCCGAGATACGCAGTATTTT. Protein product: CASSSPLWGRDTQYF. The chain joins TRBV7-6 to TRBJ2-3; weak D call: TRBD1 (5 bases). The germline gives CDR1 SGHVS, CDR2 FNYEAQ. Trimming took 4 bases from V and 5 from J, leaving 16 bases between them. There are 15 residues in the CDR3.

The chain carries TRBV5-1 and TRBJ2-1, with D hard to call. In germline, CDR1 is SGHRS, CDR2 YFSETQ. CDR3 length: 10 residues. The DNA for the CDR3 is TGCGCTCCGGTTTGGTATGAGCAGTTCTTC. This sequence encodes CAPVWYEQFF.

The chain links TRBV9 to TRBJ2-3; 9 bases fit TRBD2. The CDR3 runs to 16 residues. From germline, CDR1 is SGDLS and CDR2 YYNGEE. V shed 2 bases, J shed 2 bases, and the junction held 6 bases outside the gene matches. CDR3 in DNA: TGTGCCAGCAGCGTTATAAGCGGGGGGACCACAGATACGCAGTATTTT. The encoded protein is CASSVISGGTTDTQYF. The full variable domain, its missing parts supplied by reference TRBV9 and TRBJ2-3, is DSGVTQTPKHLITATGQRVTLRCSPRSGDLSVYWYQQSLDQGLQFLIQYYNGEERAKGNILERFSAQQFPDLHSELNLSSLELGDSALYFCASSVISGGTTDTQYFGPGTRLTVL.

The chain carries TRBV24-1 and TRBJ1-6; D gene unclear. V was clipped by 4 bases and J by 6 bases, with 6 bases between them. The length of the CDR3 is 13 residues. Germline V gives CDR1 KGHDR, CDR2 SFDVKD. This CDR3 is CATSDRSNSPLHF. CDR3 bases: TGTGCCACCAGTGACCGGAGTAATTCACCCCTCCACTTT.

The chain carries TRBV6-5 and TRBJ2-1; 10 bases align to TRBD2. Germline assignment: CDR1 MNHEY and CDR2 SVGAGI. Trimming took 6 bases from V and 14 from J; bases not matched to a gene: 7. CDR3 size: 12 residues. CDR3 protein: CASRTLAGQEFF. Here the CDR3 DNA reads TGTGCCAGCAGAACACTAGCGGGGCAGGAGTTCTTC.

CDR3 sequence (DNA): TGTGCCAGCAGTTACCTAGCGGGGGTCTCTGGGGCCAACGTCCTGACTTTC. Its translation is CASSYLAGVSGANVLTF. This sequence joins TRBV6-5 and TRBJ2-6; 10 nucleotides line up with TRBD2. Germline trimming cut 2 bases from V and 0 bases from J; bases unmatched to any gene: 1. This CDR3 is built from 17 residues. Germline assignment: CDR1 MNHEY and CDR2 SVGAGI.